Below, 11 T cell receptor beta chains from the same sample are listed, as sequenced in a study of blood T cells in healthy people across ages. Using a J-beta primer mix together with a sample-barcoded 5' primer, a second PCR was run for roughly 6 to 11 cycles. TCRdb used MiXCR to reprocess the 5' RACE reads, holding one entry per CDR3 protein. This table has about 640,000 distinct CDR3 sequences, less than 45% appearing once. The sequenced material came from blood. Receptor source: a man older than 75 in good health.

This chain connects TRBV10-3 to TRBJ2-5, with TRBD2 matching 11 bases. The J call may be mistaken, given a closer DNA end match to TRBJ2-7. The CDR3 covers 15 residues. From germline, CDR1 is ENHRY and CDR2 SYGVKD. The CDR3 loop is CAISETSGSKYEQYF. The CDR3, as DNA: TGTGCCATCAGTGAGACTAGCGGGAGTAAGTACGAGCAGTACTTC.

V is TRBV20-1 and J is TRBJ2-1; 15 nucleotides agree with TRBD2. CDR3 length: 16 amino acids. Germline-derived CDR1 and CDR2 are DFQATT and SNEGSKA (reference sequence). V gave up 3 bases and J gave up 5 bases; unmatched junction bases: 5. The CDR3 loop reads CSARGLAGGSHNEQFF. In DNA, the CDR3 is TGCAGTGCTAGGGGACTAGCGGGAGGTAGCCACAATGAGCAGTTCTTC.

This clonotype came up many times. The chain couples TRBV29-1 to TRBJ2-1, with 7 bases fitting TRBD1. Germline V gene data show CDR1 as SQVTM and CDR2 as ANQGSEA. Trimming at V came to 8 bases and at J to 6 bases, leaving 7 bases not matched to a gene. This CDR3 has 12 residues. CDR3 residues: CSPRGQTNEQFF. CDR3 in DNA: TGCAGCCCCCGGGGACAGACCAATGAGCAGTTCTTC.

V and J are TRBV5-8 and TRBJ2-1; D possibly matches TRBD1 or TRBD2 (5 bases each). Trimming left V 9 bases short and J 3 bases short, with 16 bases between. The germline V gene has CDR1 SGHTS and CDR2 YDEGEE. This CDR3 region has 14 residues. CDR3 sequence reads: CATSGGAFYNEQFF. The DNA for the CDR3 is TGTGCCACCTCTGGGGGAGCCTTCTACAATGAGCAGTTCTTC.

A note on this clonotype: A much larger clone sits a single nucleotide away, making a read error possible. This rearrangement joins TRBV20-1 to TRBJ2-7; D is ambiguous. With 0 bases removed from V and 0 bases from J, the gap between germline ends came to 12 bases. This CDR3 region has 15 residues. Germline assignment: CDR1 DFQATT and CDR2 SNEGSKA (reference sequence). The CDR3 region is CSAREVSLRSYEQYF. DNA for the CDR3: TGCAGTGCTAGAGAAGTTAGTCTCCGCTCCTACGAGCAGTACTTC.

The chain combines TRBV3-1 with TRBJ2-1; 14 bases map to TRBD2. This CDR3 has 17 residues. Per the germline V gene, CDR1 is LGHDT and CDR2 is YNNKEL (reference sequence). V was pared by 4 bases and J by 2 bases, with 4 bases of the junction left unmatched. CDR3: CASSRTSGGPPYNEQFF. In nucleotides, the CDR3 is TGTGCCAGCAGCCGGACTAGCGGGGGGCCCCCCTACAATGAGCAGTTCTTC.

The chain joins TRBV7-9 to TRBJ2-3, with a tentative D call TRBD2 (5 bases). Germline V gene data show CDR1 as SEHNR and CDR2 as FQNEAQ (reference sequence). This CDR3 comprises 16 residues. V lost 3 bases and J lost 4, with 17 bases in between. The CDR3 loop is CASSLSSGLSADTQYF. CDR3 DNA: TGTGCCAGCAGCTTGAGCAGCGGTCTGAGCGCAGATACGCAGTATTTT.

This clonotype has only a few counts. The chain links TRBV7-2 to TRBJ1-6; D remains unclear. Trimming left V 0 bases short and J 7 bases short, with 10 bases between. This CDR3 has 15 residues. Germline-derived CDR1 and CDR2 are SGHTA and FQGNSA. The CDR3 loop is CASSLAPRLNSPLHF. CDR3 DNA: TGTGCCAGCAGCTTAGCGCCGCGGCTGAATTCACCCCTCCACTTT. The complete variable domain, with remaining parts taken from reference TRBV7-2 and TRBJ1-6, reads GAGVSQSPSNKVTEKGKDVELRCDPISGHTALYWYRQSLGQGLEFLIYFQGNSAPDKSGLPSDRFSAERTGGSVSTLTIQRTQQEDSAVYLCASSLAPRLNSPLHFGNGTRLTVT.

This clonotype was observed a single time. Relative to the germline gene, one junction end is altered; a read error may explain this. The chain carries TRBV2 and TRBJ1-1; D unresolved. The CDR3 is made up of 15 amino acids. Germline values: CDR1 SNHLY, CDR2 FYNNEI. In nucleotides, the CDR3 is TGTGCCAGCACCGCCCGGTTAGTTGGGAACACTGAAGTTTTCTTT. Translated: CASTARLVGNTEVFF.

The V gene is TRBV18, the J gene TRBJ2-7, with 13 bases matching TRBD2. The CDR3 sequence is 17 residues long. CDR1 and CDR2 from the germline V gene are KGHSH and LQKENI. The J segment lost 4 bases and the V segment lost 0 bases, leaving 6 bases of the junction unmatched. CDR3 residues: CASSPPTRTSGSYEQYF. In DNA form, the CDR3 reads TGTGCCAGCTCACCACCGACGCGGACTAGCGGGAGTTACGAGCAGTACTTC.

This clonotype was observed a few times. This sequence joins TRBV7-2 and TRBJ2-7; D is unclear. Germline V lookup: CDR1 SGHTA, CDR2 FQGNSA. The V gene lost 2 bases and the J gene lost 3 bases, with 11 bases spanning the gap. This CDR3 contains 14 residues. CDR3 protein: CASSLSTKIYEQYF. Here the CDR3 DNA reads TGTGCCAGCAGCTTAAGTACCAAGATCTACGAGCAGTACTTC.